Each of the 5 T cell receptor beta chains below was sequenced from the same sample in a study of cytomegalovirus exposure and HLA in healthy donors. 13 Jbeta primers and 60 Vbeta primers were used for the PCR. The assay was immunoSEQ multiplex PCR, and TCRdb's table has in-frame clones only and misses some. In the table there are roughly 110,000 clones, about four fifths of which are singletons. Sequenced material: PBMCs. The source is a man between 25 and 39 years old in good health and CMV-seropositive.

This chain joins TRBV9 and TRBJ2-1, with 9 bases aligning to TRBD1. After removal of 5 bases from V and 7 bases from J, the junction contained 10 bases not matched to a gene. Germline V gene sequence: CDR1 SGDLS, CDR2 YYNGEE. This CDR3 region has 15 residues. CDR3 DNA sequence: TGTGCCAGCAGACCACCGGGACAGGGTGTGAATGAGCAGTTCTTC. Residues: CASRPPGQGVNEQFF.

The chain combines TRBV5-6 with TRBJ1-1; 7 nucleotides align to TRBD1. The CDR3 covers 15 residues. The J segment lost 5 bases and the V segment lost 4 bases, leaving 11 bases of the junction unmatched. Germline-derived CDR1 and CDR2 are SGHDT and YYEEEE. The CDR3 DNA sequence: TGTGCCAGCAGCCGAGGGACAGCCGGCCTGACTGAAGCTTTCTTT. This codes for CASSRGTAGLTEAFF.

The chain couples TRBV21-1 to TRBJ2-7; the table's TRBD1 call for D was not verified on the DNA. TRBV21-1 is shown as a pseudogene. The length of the CDR3 is 15 residues. CDR3 nucleotides: TGTGCCAGCAGCCTACCCCGGGACAGGGACTTCGAGCAGTACGTC. Protein: CASSLPRDRDFEQYV.

The chain carries TRBV7-3 and TRBJ1-1; TRBD1 matches at 8 bases. CDR1 is SGHTA and CDR2 is FQGTGA in the germline V gene. V was pared by 2 bases and J by 4 bases, with 3 bases of the junction left unmatched. CDR3 size: 14 residues. The CDR3 reads CASSLAGGTTEAFF. The CDR3, as DNA: TGTGCCAGCAGCTTAGCAGGGGGCACCACTGAAGCTTTCTTT.

The rearrangement links TRBV6-1 to TRBJ1-2; no reliable D call. The germline V gene has CDR1 MNHNS and CDR2 SASEGT. The CDR3 is 15 amino acids. V lost 4 bases and J lost 1, with 13 bases in between. In nucleotides, the CDR3 is TGTGCCAGCAGTGCCACGGAGGTTCTTAACTATGGCTACACCTTC. Translating it yields CASSATEVLNYGYTF.